This T cell receptor beta chain is drawn from a study of T cells in Graves' hyperthyroidism and ophthalmopathy. Study-level points and caveats: Expanded thyroid clonotypes (above 0.001) were mostly also found in blood. The model identified upcoming ophthalmopathy a median approximately seven months ahead of onset. In the analysis, a 13 V-J model separated ophthalmopathy from stable hyperthyroidism.

The PBMCs had their origin in about 9.7 ml of fresh peripheral blood. Amplification of TCR beta CDR3 regions used RNA as the template. HTBI primers drove first-round RT-PCR of the TCR CDR3. One entry per CDR3 protein, called by TCRdb with MiXCR from the multiplex PCR reads. The table shows more than 550,000 distinct CDR3 sequences, with 15% to 20% occurring only once. Per the germline V gene, CDR1 is MNHNS and CDR2 is SASEGT. This CDR3 is built from 14 residues. This clonotype occurred a few times. Antigen unknown. One end of the junction does not line up with germline, which may come from a read error.

The chain couples TRBV6-1 to TRBJ2-5; unclear D gene. The clonotype was recovered from a woman aged 45 to 65 with Graves' hyperthyroidism that later progressed to Graves' ophthalmopathy. Sequenced: blood. The CDR3, as DNA: TGTGCCAGCAGTGAAGGGTCGGCAGGAACCCTCTGGAACTTC. Translated, it gives CASSEGSAGTLWNF.